The TCR beta chain under discussion was sequenced for a study of cytomegalovirus exposure and HLA in healthy donors. Notes on the study in general: Cytomegalovirus status was reportedly diagnosed by the classifier with high specificity and sensitivity. TCR beta V- and J-gene trimming, according to a later analysis, was linked to a missense DCLRE1C variant.

With 60 Vbeta and 13 Jbeta primers, the PCR was carried out. The assay was immunoSEQ multiplex PCR, and TCRdb's table has in-frame clones only and misses some. Of over 130,000 clones in the sample, around 79% were seen once. For this clone: Antigen specificity is unknown.

The CDR3 is 15 residues long. Germline V lookup: CDR1 LNHDA, CDR2 SQIVND (reference sequence). V was clipped by 5 bases and J by 8 bases; unmatched bases: 11. The receptor comes from a human donor in good health. The rearrangement links TRBV19 to TRBJ1-2; 10 bases are shared with TRBD1. The sequenced material came from PBMCs. The CDR3 DNA reads TGTGCCAGTAGTCTCACCGGGACAGGGGTGTTCGGCTACACCTTC. Protein sequence: CASSLTGTGVFGYTF.